What follows describes a single T cell receptor beta chain. Its target is not known. This sample was included in a study of cytomegalovirus exposure and HLA in healthy donors. PCR primers comprised 60 Vbeta and 13 Jbeta primers. Sequencing was performed with immunoSEQ multiplex PCR; in TCRdb, only in-frame clones are kept and a portion is missing. The sample lists roughly 130,000 clones; 75% to 90% were seen once. General study points: Links to common viral pathogens appeared, in a later analysis, for several of the most significant clusters.

Sequencing input: PBMCs. The sequence derives from a woman aged 35 to 49 in good health and CMV-seropositive.

The CDR3 region is CASSLGQNEQFF. In nucleotides, the CDR3 is TGTGCCAGCAGCTTAGGACAGAATGAGCAGTTCTTC. The chain has TRBV7-9 and TRBJ2-1; D may be TRBD1 (5 bases). The CDR3 extends over 12 amino acids. The V and J ends lost 1 base and 7 bases respectively, with 5 bases between them. The germline V gene has CDR1 SEHNR and CDR2 FQNEAQ (reference sequence).